Shown below are 25 T cell receptor beta chains from a single sample sequenced in a study of a mutant IDH1 vaccine in newly diagnosed glioma. These receptors have no known antigen. Sequencing used immunoSEQ multiplex PCR; TCRdb keeps in-frame clones, though not all of them. The sample has over 55,000 clones, about 81% seen once. Time point described: week 23, last vaccination. Every single dose of the vaccine, 300 ug of mutant IDH1 20-mer peptide, came with topical imiquimod. The sequences come from PBMCs, collected from a glioma patient whose treatment included an IDH1 peptide vaccine. The receptors were sampled from a woman in her 40s with glioma. Some clones in this sample may be carry-over from other donors' samples.

This rearrangement joins TRBV5-1 to TRBJ2-1; D is undetermined. The V and J ends lost 4 bases and 0 bases respectively, with 14 bases between them. In germline, CDR1 is SGHRS, CDR2 YFSETQ. This CDR3 comprises 16 residues. CDR3 region: CASSPNVISSYNEQFF. DNA of the CDR3: TGCGCCAGCAGCCCGAATGTCATTAGCTCCTACAATGAGCAGTTCTTC.

V and J are TRBV7-8 and TRBJ2-7; a possible D gene is TRBD1 (5 bases). The CDR3 has 14 amino acids. Germline-derived CDR1 and CDR2 are SGHVS and FQNEAQ. The germline V and J ends were trimmed by 0 bases and 4 bases, with 10 bases remaining between them. In DNA, the CDR3 is TGTGCCAGCAGCTTAGCAATAGGGGTTTACGAGCAGTACTTC. Amino acids: CASSLAIGVYEQYF.

V and J are TRBV29-1 and TRBJ1-1; D is unclear. CDR3 length equals 14 residues. Germline assignment: CDR1 SQVTM and CDR2 ANQGSEA. Trimming took 4 bases from V and 4 from J, leaving 16 bases between them. CDR3 sequence reads: CSVAPRVSSTEAFF. CDR3 in DNA: TGCAGCGTTGCCCCCAGAGTCAGCAGCACTGAAGCTTTCTTT.

The CDR3 region is CASSPEASRGEKLFF. In DNA form, the CDR3 reads TGTGCCAGCAGTCCAGAGGCCTCCAGGGGTGAAAAACTGTTTTTT. The chain couples TRBV27 to TRBJ1-4, with D tentatively TRBD1 (6 bases). The CDR3 has 15 residues. Trimming stripped 5 bases from V and 7 bases from J, with 17 bases between. Per germline, CDR1 MNHEY and CDR2 SMNVEV (reference sequence).

The chain recombines TRBV2 with TRBJ1-1; D is unresolved. CDR1 is SNHLY, CDR2 FYNNEI, per germline. Trimming removed 6 bases from V and 4 bases from J, with 18 bases in between. The CDR3 runs 15 residues. The CDR3 reads CASRVVGRDSTEAFF. Here the CDR3 DNA reads TGTGCCAGCAGAGTGGTGGGTCGGGATTCCACTGAAGCTTTCTTT.

The chain uses TRBV30 and TRBJ1-1; the D is unclear. There are 15 residues in the CDR3. The V and J ends lost 2 bases and 11 bases respectively, with 24 bases between them. Germline V CDR1 and CDR2: GTSNPN, SVGIG (reference sequence). The CDR3 protein is CAWSPYIGGFSGAFF. DNA for the CDR3: TGTGCCTGGAGTCCATACATCGGAGGCTTCTCGGGGGCTTTCTTT.

The rearrangement uses TRBV30 and TRBJ1-6, with 8 bases aligning to TRBD1. Germline CDR1 is GTSNPN and CDR2 is SVGIG (reference sequence). CDR3 length: 14 residues. J gave up 7 bases and V 1 base, and 3 bases lay outside the gene matches. The CDR3 DNA follows: TGTGCCTGGAGTGCAGACAGGGGCAATTCACCCCTCCACTTT. Its translation: CAWSADRGNSPLHF.

The chain employs TRBV10-3 and TRBJ2-7, with D uncertain. CDR1 is ENHRY and CDR2 is SYGVKD in the germline V gene. Trimming removed 7 bases from V and 3 bases from J, with 16 bases in between. The CDR3 is made up of 14 amino acids. The CDR3 DNA sequence: TGTGCCATCAATAAGGGCCGGACCGACTACGAGCAGTACTTC. It yields the protein CAINKGRTDYEQYF.

The CDR3 sequence: CAWRLAGVNEQFF. The CDR3 coding sequence is TGTGCCTGGCGACTAGCGGGAGTGAATGAGCAGTTCTTC. The chain is built from TRBV30 and TRBJ2-1, with 12 positions matching TRBD2. The CDR3 totals 13 residues. Germline CDR1 GTSNPN, CDR2 SVGIG (reference sequence). J was trimmed by 7 bases and V by 5 bases; bases with no gene match: 3.

The chain uses TRBV4-1 and TRBJ1-4; possibly TRBD1 for D (5 bases). Trimming took off 0 bases at V and 0 bases at J, with 17 bases between the two ends. There are 19 residues in the CDR3. Germline values: CDR1 MGHRA, CDR2 YSYEKL. The CDR3 sequence is CASSQDSRTFPATNEKLFF. DNA for the CDR3: TGCGCCAGCAGCCAAGATAGCAGGACATTCCCCGCAACTAATGAAAAACTGTTTTTT.

This clone was picked up one time. This chain uses TRBV9 with TRBJ1-5; unclear D gene. V was trimmed by 0 bases and J by 3 bases, leaving 22 bases between them. Germline V CDR1 and CDR2: SGDLS, YYNGEE. The length of the CDR3 is 19 residues. CDR3 region: CASSVGSLGGGLYNQPQHF. The CDR3 DNA reads TGTGCCAGCAGCGTAGGATCTCTAGGAGGCGGTCTGTACAATCAGCCCCAGCATTTT. Full variable domain (outside the CDR3, taken from reference TRBV9 and TRBJ1-5): DSGVTQTPKHLITATGQRVTLRCSPRSGDLSVYWYQQSLDQGLQFLIQYYNGEERAKGNILERFSAQQFPDLHSELNLSSLELGDSALYFCASSVGSLGGGLYNQPQHFGDGTRLSIL.

The rearrangement uses TRBV19 and TRBJ2-7, with D perhaps TRBD2 (6 bases). V shed 6 bases and J shed 1 base, with 19 bases lying between them. In germline, CDR1 is LNHDA, CDR2 SQIVND (reference sequence). CDR3 length: 16 amino acids. The CDR3 DNA is TGTGCCAGTAGCGAAGTGCGGGGAGGCTCGTCCTACGAGCAGTACTTC. This translates into CASSEVRGGSSYEQYF.

The chain couples TRBV5-4 to TRBJ1-3; D not resolved. The V gene's germline CDR1 is SGHNT and CDR2 YYREEE (reference sequence). Trimming removed 0 bases at V and 5 bases at J, with 6 bases between. The CDR3 is made up of 13 amino acids. In nucleotides, the CDR3 is TGTGCCAGCAGCTTGGAGGGCCGAAACACCATATATTTT. As protein: CASSLEGRNTIYF. The full variable domain, rest sourced from reference TRBV5-4 and TRBJ1-3, is ETGVTQSPTHLIKTRGQQVTLRCSSQSGHNTVSWYQQALGQGPQFIFQYYREEENGRGNFPPRFSGLQFPNYSSELNVNALELDDSALYLCASSLEGRNTIYFGEGSWLTVV.

The rearrangement joins TRBV30 to TRBJ1-2; D perhaps matches TRBD1 (5 bases). Germline CDR1 and CDR2: GTSNPN and SVGIG (reference sequence). The CDR3 loop spans 14 amino acids. Trimming removed 4 bases from V and 8 bases from J, with 20 bases in between. CDR3 sequence (DNA): TGTGCCTGGAATCTCCTACCAGGGAGTGGAGGCTACACCTTC. It codes for CAWNLLPGSGGYTF.

This chain links TRBV10-1 with TRBJ2-2; 10 bases agree with TRBD2. The germline CDR1 and CDR2 sequences are WNHNN and SYGVQD (reference sequence). CDR3 length equals 16 residues. Unmatched junction bases numbered 8, after V lost 3 bases and J lost 7 bases. CDR3 DNA: TGCGCCAGCAGTGACCCGAGCGGGGGGGATATCGGGGAGCTGTTTTTT. This encodes CASSDPSGGDIGELFF.

The chain has TRBV6-5 and TRBJ2-5, with D possibly matching TRBD1 (6 bases). This CDR3 spans 16 amino acids. Trimming took 2 bases from V and 4 from J, leaving 17 bases between them. The germline gives CDR1 MNHEY, CDR2 SVGAGI. Here the CDR3 reads CASSYAGRARGETQYF. CDR3 DNA: TGTGCCAGCAGTTACGCCGGACGGGCCAGGGGAGAGACCCAGTACTTC.

The genes are TRBV9 and TRBJ1-2, with 8 bases that match TRBD1. Per germline, CDR1 SGDLS and CDR2 YYNGEE. The length of the CDR3 is 14 residues. J gave up 4 bases and V 3 bases, and 5 bases lay outside the gene matches. CDR3 bases: TGTGCCAGCAGCGCTCCGGGACAGGTCTATGGCTACACCTTC. Its protein is CASSAPGQVYGYTF.

This clone was found once. The chain combines TRBV2 with TRBJ2-7; the match to TRBD2 covers 8 bases. Germline V gives CDR1 SNHLY, CDR2 FYNNEI. This CDR3 has 11 amino acids. CDR3 DNA: TGTGCAGTTACGGGGGGGAACGAGCAGTACTTC. It translates to CAVTGGNEQYF.

The chain uses TRBV19 and TRBJ1-5, with D uncertain. Germline CDR1 LNHDA, CDR2 SQIVND (reference sequence). V dropped 3 bases and J dropped 0 bases, with 9 bases sitting between them. This CDR3 contains 15 residues. This CDR3 is CASSMKPHSNQPQHF. The CDR3 region has the DNA TGTGCCAGTAGTATGAAGCCACATAGCAATCAGCCCCAGCATTTT.

This chain connects TRBV27 to TRBJ1-5, with TRBD1 matching over 7 bases. Germline loops: CDR1 MNHEY, CDR2 SMNVEV (reference sequence). CDR3 length: 15 residues. The trim removed 8 bases at V and 0 bases at J, leaving 7 bases unmatched. This CDR3 is CASGGTAYSNQPQHF. CDR3 coding DNA: TGTGCCAGCGGGGGGACAGCTTATAGCAATCAGCCCCAGCATTTT.

V is TRBV25-1 and J is TRBJ1-4; possibly TRBD1 for D (5 bases). CDR3 length: 14 residues. Germline loops: CDR1 MGHDK, CDR2 SYGVNS. V shed 4 bases and J shed 8 bases, with 14 bases lying between them. The CDR3 is CASSVGQGKEKLFF. CDR3 coding DNA: TGTGCCAGCAGTGTCGGTCAGGGTAAAGAAAAACTGTTTTTT.

The rearrangement joins TRBV10-3 to TRBJ2-7, with D perhaps assigned TRBD1 or TRBD2 (5 bases each). CDR3 length: 14 residues. The V gene lost 2 bases and the J gene lost 6 bases, with 14 bases spanning the gap. The germline V gene encodes CDR1 ENHRY and CDR2 SYGVKD. For the CDR3, the DNA is TGTGCCATCAGTGAGGGGACCTCAGTAACCGAGCAGTACTTC. Its protein is CAISEGTSVTEQYF.

The genes are TRBV5-1 and TRBJ2-6; unclear D gene. This CDR3 has 12 amino acids. Germline CDR1 SGHRS, CDR2 YFSETQ. The V end was cut by 7 bases, the J end by 0 bases, with 2 bases between. CDR3 sequence reads: CASLSGANVLTF. CDR3 coding DNA: TGCGCCAGCCTCTCTGGGGCCAACGTCCTGACTTTC.

The V and J genes are TRBV15 and TRBJ2-1; D call uncertain. The CDR3 length is 17 residues. CDR1 and CDR2 from the germline V gene are LNHNV and YYDKDF (reference sequence). Trimming shortened V by 4 bases and J by 2 bases, and 18 bases separated the two germline ends. The CDR3, as DNA: TGTGCCACCAGCACTCTTTCCCCGGGCAGACCCTACAATGAGCAGTTCTTC. As protein: CATSTLSPGRPYNEQFF.

This clone has more than one count but fewer than ten. The chain recombines TRBV2 with TRBJ1-1, with TRBD1 as a possible D gene (6 bases). Germline assignment: CDR1 SNHLY and CDR2 FYNNEI. The V and J ends lost 10 bases and 2 bases respectively, with 14 bases between them. There are 13 residues in the CDR3. CDR3 loop: CAISRDINTEAFF. The CDR3 DNA sequence: TGTGCCATATCCCGGGACATCAACACTGAAGCTTTCTTT.